This TCR beta chain was recovered during a study of T cells in narcolepsy. Study details: Patients with NT1 or NT2 and healthy control donors were enrolled.

V was trimmed by 4 bases and J by 2 bases, leaving 12 bases between them. The V gene's germline CDR1 is SGHTS and CDR2 YDEGEE. This CDR3 is 15 amino acids long. The data were produced by immunoSEQ multiplex PCR, yet TCRdb's version contains in-frame clones alone and is incomplete. The sample has about 18,000 clones, around 77% seen once; the top ten hold 14%. Details on this clone: Its specificity is unknown.

General observations from the study: Same-patient CSF and blood CD4+ T cell clonotypes included HCRT-specific and TRIB2-specific autoreactive ones.

V usage is TRBV5-8 and J usage is TRBJ1-4; tentatively, D is TRBD1 (5 bases). This TCR was recovered from a human donor with narcolepsy. The sample was CD45RA- memory CD8+ T cells from PBMCs. The CDR3 here is CASSRDEGTNEKLFF. CDR3 sequence (DNA): TGTGCCAGCAGCCGGGACGAAGGCACTAATGAAAAACTGTTTTTT.